This entry lists 7 T cell receptor beta chains sequenced from one sample in a study of cytomegalovirus exposure and HLA in healthy donors (dated by TCRdb to about 2017). Library creation used the immunoSEQ multiplex PCR assay. For the multiplex PCR, a mixture combining 60 forward primers for TCR Vbeta segments and 13 reverse primers for TCR Jbeta segments was used. Held by TCRdb, this immuneACCESS table contains in-frame sequences only and omits some clones. Under half of the omission traces to an unresolved V gene where checked; the cause of the rest is unknown. For this sample the table gives some 130,000 clones, of which 78% were detected only once. Roughly 3.3% of the sample rests with the top ten. Material: PBMCs. The receptors here all came from a woman in her twenties or thirties in good health and CMV-seropositive.

A remark on this clone: Compared with germline, one end of the junction differs, possibly owing to a read error. The CDR3 protein is CASSITTNTGELLF. The CDR3 DNA sequence: TGTGCCAGCAGCATTACTACGAACACCGGGGAGCTGCTTTTT. The V call is TRBV9, the J call TRBJ2-2, with a weak D call TRBD2 (5 bases). The CDR3 sequence is 14 residues long. Germline V gives CDR1 SGDLS, CDR2 YYNGEE.

This clone was observed once. The V call is TRBV7-3, the J call TRBJ2-2, with D uncertain. The CDR3 sequence is 13 residues long. The V gene's germline CDR1 is SGHTA and CDR2 FQGTGA. The V end was cut by 5 bases, the J end by 0 bases, with 4 bases between. CDR3 in amino acids: CASSPANTGELFF. Written as DNA, the CDR3 is TGTGCCAGCAGCCCCGCGAACACCGGGGAGCTGTTTTTT. Together with reference TRBV7-3 and TRBJ2-2, the CDR3 gives the full variable domain: GAGVSQTPSNKVTEKGKYVELRCDPISGHTALYWYRQSLGQGPEFLIYFQGTGAADDSGLPNDRFFAVRPEGSVSTLKIQRTERGDSAVYLCASSPANTGELFFGEGSRLTVL.

The sample holds one count of this clone. The V gene is TRBV11-1, the J gene TRBJ2-7; possible D gene TRBD2, 5 bases. V lost 7 bases to trimming and J lost 5 bases, with 12 bases between them. The germline CDR1 and CDR2 sequences are SGHAT and FQDESV (reference sequence). The CDR3 spans 12 residues. CDR3 bases: TGTGCCAGCAATCGGCTGGGAGACGAGCAGTACTTC. Amino acids: CASNRLGDEQYF.

The J gene is TRBJ2-7, the V gene TRBV12-5, with D uncertain. With 7 bases removed from V and 1 base from J, the gap between germline ends came to 11 bases. Germline CDR1 is LGHNT and CDR2 is FRNRAP. The CDR3 sequence is 13 residues long. CDR3 in DNA: TGTGCTAGTGACAGTATCGATTCCTACGAGCAGTACTTC. Its translation: CASDSIDSYEQYF.

The V gene is TRBV5-1, the J gene TRBJ2-7; D is possibly TRBD2 (5 bases). V was shortened by 0 bases and J by 6 bases, with 10 bases between the two germline ends. Looked up from germline, CDR1 is SGHRS and CDR2 is YFSETQ. The CDR3 loop spans 13 amino acids. The CDR3 sequence is CASSLVTSREQYF. As DNA, the CDR3 is TGCGCCAGCAGCTTGGTTACTAGTCGCGAGCAGTACTTC.

The chain couples TRBV28 to TRBJ2-1, with D unclear. The CDR3 extends over 15 amino acids. From germline, CDR1 is MDHEN and CDR2 SYDVKM. The V gene lost 3 bases and the J gene lost 6 bases, with 15 bases spanning the gap. The CDR3 DNA reads as TGTGCCAGCAGTTTCCGGCGGCTTAAGTTCAATGAGCAGTTCTTC. Protein: CASSFRRLKFNEQFF.

J is TRBJ2-2 and V is TRBV6-5, with 7 bases aligning to TRBD1. The CDR3 extends over 15 amino acids. Trimming removed 5 bases from V and 1 base from J; junction bases left unmatched: 4. Germline CDR1 is MNHEY and CDR2 is SVGAGI. The CDR3 here is CASSPGTVNTGELFF. The CDR3 nucleotides read TGTGCCAGCAGTCCCGGGACAGTGAACACCGGGGAGCTGTTTTTT.